The 31 T cell receptor beta chains listed next were all sequenced from one sample in a study of T cells in Graves' hyperthyroidism and ophthalmopathy. RNA transcripts gave rise to amplified TCR beta CDR3 regions. Researchers ran a first-round RT-PCR on the TCR CDR3 using the HTBI primer set. From the multiplex PCR reads, TCRdb called clonotypes with MiXCR, one entry per CDR3 protein. The profile shows 300,000 to 450,000 distinct CDR3 sequences, 15% to 18% of them singletons. The sequencing sample was made of blood. The receptor source for this set is a woman between 18 and 29 years old with Graves' hyperthyroidism that later progressed to Graves' ophthalmopathy.

The table lists this clonotype with many counts. The chain employs TRBV7-2 and TRBJ2-1; tentatively, D is TRBD2 (5 bases). Per the germline V gene, CDR1 is SGHTA and CDR2 is FQGNSA. This CDR3 is built from 16 residues. Trimming left V 0 bases short and J 6 bases short, with 15 bases between. The CDR3 nucleotides are TGTGCCAGCAGCTTAGCAACTAGAGTGCCCGTCAATGAGCAGTTCTTC. This encodes CASSLATRVPVNEQFF. Supplemented by reference TRBV7-2 and TRBJ2-1, the full variable domain reads GAGVSQSPSNKVTEKGKDVELRCDPISGHTALYWYRQSLGQGLEFLIYFQGNSAPDKSGLPSDRFSAERTGGSVSTLTIQRTQQEDSAVYLCASSLATRVPVNEQFFGPGTRLTVL.

The chain uses TRBV5-1 and TRBJ2-5, with D maybe TRBD2 (6 bases). The CDR3 covers 15 residues. Trimming stripped 3 bases from V and 2 bases from J, with 14 bases between. In germline, CDR1 is SGHRS, CDR2 YFSETQ. CDR3 amino acids: CASSSRLVPQETQYF. The CDR3 nucleotides are TGCGCCAGCAGCTCAAGACTAGTCCCGCAAGAGACCCAGTACTTC.

This clonotype was seen ten or more times. The chain carries TRBV20-1 and TRBJ2-1; weak D call: TRBD2 (6 bases). CDR3 length: 14 residues. Trimming removed 1 base at V and 7 bases at J, with 14 bases between. The germline gives CDR1 DFQATT, CDR2 SNEGSKA (reference sequence). This CDR3 reads CSARVDGSRNEQFF. Written as DNA, the CDR3 is TGCAGTGCTAGAGTCGACGGGAGTAGGAATGAGCAGTTCTTC.

This clonotype was recorded once. The chain joins TRBV19 to TRBJ2-5, with 13 bases that match TRBD2. CDR3 length: 19 residues. Per germline, CDR1 LNHDA and CDR2 SQIVND (reference sequence). V was pared by 5 bases and J by 4 bases, with 16 bases of the junction left unmatched. The CDR3 reads CASSPRTSGSGRGRETQYF. CDR3 nucleotide sequence: TGTGCCAGTAGTCCCCGGACTAGCGGGAGCGGGAGGGGGAGAGAGACCCAGTACTTC.

In this sample, this clonotype turned up many times. J is TRBJ2-1 and V is TRBV7-6; 9 bases align to TRBD2. Germline V lookup: CDR1 SGHVS, CDR2 FNYEAQ. The length of the CDR3 is 16 residues. V trimming: 1 base; J trimming: 2 bases; junction bases outside the gene matches: 3. This CDR3 is CASSLVGGRAYNEQFF. CDR3 coding DNA: TGTGCCAGCAGCTTAGTGGGCGGGAGGGCCTACAATGAGCAGTTCTTC.

This clonotype was seen a handful of times. The chain has TRBV4-2 and TRBJ2-7; TRBD2 matches at 9 bases. The CDR3 is 17 amino acids. The V and J ends lost 0 bases and 2 bases, in that order; junction bases with no gene match: 8. Germline CDR1 LGHNA, CDR2 YNFKEQ. The CDR3 is CASSQDASSGRTYEQYF. CDR3 sequence (DNA): TGTGCCAGCAGCCAAGATGCCTCGAGCGGGAGGACCTACGAGCAGTACTTC.

This clonotype showed up many times. The chain carries TRBV11-1 and TRBJ2-1; 8 positions match TRBD1. V was clipped by 8 bases and J by 5 bases; unmatched bases: 5. Looked up from germline, CDR1 is SGHAT and CDR2 is FQDESV (reference sequence). CDR3 length: 13 residues. CDR3 in amino acids: CASSDRDHNEQFF. DNA of the CDR3: TGTGCCAGCTCGGACAGGGACCACAATGAGCAGTTCTTC.

This clonotype was counted many times. The rearrangement links TRBV28 to TRBJ1-2; D is unresolved. V was trimmed by 5 bases and J by 6 bases, leaving 16 bases between them. This CDR3 region has 14 residues. Looked up from germline, CDR1 is MDHEN and CDR2 is SYDVKM. The DNA for the CDR3 is TGTGCCAGCAGTGTGCGGAATGTAGGGCATGGCTACACCTTC. This codes for CASSVRNVGHGYTF.

This clonotype was seen many times. This chain links TRBV5-1 with TRBJ1-2; TRBD1 agrees at 9 bases. Germline-derived CDR1 and CDR2 are SGHRS and YFSETQ. V lost 4 bases, J lost 4 bases, and 5 bases stayed unmatched. The CDR3 consists of 14 residues. CDR3 in DNA: TGCGCCAGCAGCCGGGGACAGGGCCCCTATGGCTACACCTTC. It is translated as CASSRGQGPYGYTF.

This clonotype was picked up many times. The genes are TRBV6-2 or TRBV6-3 and TRBJ2-1; D is unresolved. The CDR3 sequence is 13 residues long. CDR1 and CDR2 (germline): MNHEY, SVGEGT. V was shortened by 5 bases and J by 6 bases, with 11 bases between the two germline ends. The CDR3 loop is CASSLATLNEQFF. The CDR3 DNA is TGTGCCAGCAGTCTCGCGACTCTCAATGAGCAGTTCTTC.

In this sample, this clonotype turned up a few times. The V and J genes are TRBV6-1 and TRBJ2-5; D is undetermined. This CDR3 spans 15 amino acids. V gave up 4 bases and J gave up 4 bases, with 16 bases separating them. Germline CDR1 MNHNS, CDR2 SASEGT. The CDR3 coding sequence is TGTGCCAGCAGTGCCTCGATTGGGTCAGCAGAGACCCAGTACTTC. It encodes CASSASIGSAETQYF.

This clonotype was picked up many times. The chain links TRBV4-3 to TRBJ2-7; maybe TRBD1 (5 bases). Germline lookup yields CDR1 LGHNA and CDR2 YSLEER. The CDR3 contains 16 residues. The V end lost 0 bases, the J end lost 3 bases, and 15 bases lay between the germline ends. CDR3 DNA: TGCGCCAGCAGCCAAGATCCAGGGCCCCCCTACTACGAGCAGTACTTC. The encoded protein is CASSQDPGPPYYEQYF.

This clonotype showed up just a few times. The chain is built from TRBV25-1 and TRBJ1-5, with unresolved D. The V end lost 4 bases, the J end lost 1 base, and 8 bases lay between the germline ends. CDR1 is MGHDK, CDR2 SYGVNS, per germline. This CDR3 is built from 14 residues. CDR3 bases: TGTGCCAGCAGTGGAAGAACCAGCAATCAGCCCCAGCATTTT. It is translated as CASSGRTSNQPQHF.

This clonotype was detected ten times or more. The gene calls are TRBV2 and TRBJ1-5; D not certain. Trimming took 1 base from V and 3 from J, leaving 4 bases between them. CDR3 length: 13 amino acids. Germline CDR1 SNHLY, CDR2 FYNNEI. CDR3 DNA: TGTGCCAGCAGTGAAGTAGCCAATCAGCCCCAGCATTTT. It translates to CASSEVANQPQHF.

This sequence joins TRBV27 and TRBJ1-6; TRBD1 aligns across 8 bases. CDR1 is MNHEY, CDR2 SMNVEV, per germline (reference sequence). The CDR3 is 14 residues long. V lost 3 bases to trimming and J lost 11 bases; unmatched junction nucleotides: 6. The CDR3 region has the DNA TGTGCCAGCAGTTTGGACAGGGAGGGGGCACCCCTCCACTTT. This gives the protein CASSLDREGAPLHF.

This clonotype occurred many times. This chain uses TRBV27 with TRBJ1-5; D ambiguous. Germline CDR1 is MNHEY and CDR2 is SMNVEV (reference sequence). The CDR3 length is 14 residues. The ends were cut back, 0 bases at V and 2 bases at J, with 5 bases in the middle. The CDR3 loop is CASSLSLGNQPQHF. The CDR3 DNA is TGTGCCAGCAGTTTATCGCTCGGCAATCAGCCCCAGCATTTT.

This clonotype was counted many times. The rearrangement joins TRBV20-1 to TRBJ1-1, with D unresolved. The CDR3 covers 14 residues. The germline V gene has CDR1 DFQATT and CDR2 SNEGSKA (reference sequence). V was trimmed by 3 bases and J by 1 base, leaving 12 bases between them. CDR3 region: CSASSFTENTEAFF. The CDR3 DNA sequence: TGCAGTGCTAGTAGCTTTACAGAGAACACTGAAGCTTTCTTT.

The chain employs TRBV7-9 and TRBJ2-6; a weak D match, TRBD2 (5 bases). Germline loops: CDR1 SEHNR, CDR2 FQNEAQ (reference sequence). The V and J ends lost 5 bases and 0 bases respectively, with 14 bases between them. The CDR3 runs 17 residues. The CDR3 spells CASSPEATSSGANVLTF. The CDR3 DNA follows: TGTGCCAGCAGCCCGGAGGCAACCTCCTCTGGGGCCAACGTCCTGACTTTC. Full variable domain (missing parts from reference TRBV7-9 and TRBJ2-6): DTGVSQNPRHKITKRGQNVTFRCDPISEHNRLYWYRQTLGQGPEFLTYFQNEAQLEKSRLLSDRFSAERPKGSFSTLEIQRTEQGDSAMYLCASSPEATSSGANVLTFGAGSRLTVL.

This clonotype was counted ten times or more. This chain connects TRBV5-5 to TRBJ2-1; tentatively, D is TRBD1 (6 bases). The germline CDR1 and CDR2 sequences are SGHKS and YYEKEE (reference sequence). This CDR3 comprises 15 residues. V was shortened by 6 bases and J by 3 bases, with 16 bases between the two germline ends. CDR3 DNA sequence: TGTGCCAGCACTGTGGGGGCCTCGAACTACAATGAGCAGTTCTTC. It is translated as CASTVGASNYNEQFF. Full variable domain (missing parts from reference TRBV5-5 and TRBJ2-1): DAGVTQSPTHLIKTRGQQVTLRCSPISGHKSVSWYQQVLGQGPQFIFQYYEKEERGRGNFPDRFSARQFPNYSSELNVNALLLGDSALYLCASTVGASNYNEQFFGPGTRLTVL.

This clonotype was counted many times. The chain joins TRBV20-1 to TRBJ1-1, with 11 bases aligning to TRBD1. CDR3 length: 15 amino acids. Trimming cost V 6 bases and J 2 bases; bases outside gene matches: 8. From germline, CDR1 is DFQATT and CDR2 SNEGSKA (reference sequence). The CDR3 region is CSAPGQGDGNTEAFF. CDR3 in DNA: TGCAGTGCCCCGGGACAGGGGGACGGAAACACTGAAGCTTTCTTT.

The table lists this clonotype with many counts. This chain links TRBV7-8 with TRBJ2-1; D unclear. Germline loops: CDR1 SGHVS, CDR2 FQNEAQ. V was pared by 1 base and J by 4 bases, with 5 bases between. The CDR3 sequence is 13 residues long. Here the CDR3 DNA reads TGTGCCAGCAGCTTAGGGGCTTACAATGAGCAGTTCTTC. Translating gives CASSLGAYNEQFF.

This clonotype was recorded many times. The chain employs TRBV28 and TRBJ2-7; TRBD2 aligns across 15 bases. The CDR3 extends over 16 amino acids. The J segment lost 7 bases and the V segment lost 4 bases, leaving 8 bases of the junction unmatched. The germline V gene encodes CDR1 MDHEN and CDR2 SYDVKM. CDR3 in DNA: TGTGCCAGCAGTTCCGGGACTAGCGGGAGGATCGGTGAGCAGTACTTC. Its translation: CASSSGTSGRIGEQYF.

The rearrangement joins TRBV27 to TRBJ2-5; D may be TRBD1 or TRBD2 (5 bases each). V dropped 3 bases and J dropped 7 bases, with 9 bases sitting between them. This CDR3 comprises 12 residues. Germline lookup yields CDR1 MNHEY and CDR2 SMNVEV (reference sequence). The CDR3, as DNA: TGTGCCAGCAGTTTCACAGGAGGGACCCAGTACTTC. Translation: CASSFTGGTQYF.

This clonotype was detected ten times or more. V gene TRBV18 combines with J gene TRBJ1-3, with D unresolved. Germline CDR1 reads KGHSH; CDR2 reads LQKENI. V lost 0 bases and J 2 bases, leaving 5 bases between the germline ends. The CDR3 consists of 14 residues. The CDR3 DNA is TGTGCCAGCTCACCACCGCGCCCTGGAAACACCATATATTTT. Its translation: CASSPPRPGNTIYF.

This clonotype occurred many times. V gene TRBV7-9 combines with J gene TRBJ2-7, with D possibly being TRBD2 (7 bases). Germline V gene data show CDR1 as SEHNR and CDR2 as FQNEAQ (reference sequence). This CDR3 spans 16 amino acids. The V end was cut by 5 bases, the J end by 0 bases, with 17 bases between. CDR3 DNA: TGTGCCAGCAGCCGACCGGGGGGCAACTTCTCCTACGAGCAGTACTTC. It yields the protein CASSRPGGNFSYEQYF.

The V call is TRBV20-1, the J call TRBJ1-4; a weak D match, TRBD1 (6 bases). The CDR3 runs 14 residues. Trimming removed 3 bases from V and 8 bases from J, with 16 bases in between. Germline V lookup: CDR1 DFQATT, CDR2 SNEGSKA (reference sequence). The CDR3 DNA follows: TGCAGTGCTAGTAGGGGGGGGATTCGGGAAAAACTGTTTTTT. It yields the protein CSASRGGIREKLFF.

This rearrangement joins TRBV6-1 to TRBJ2-3; tentatively, D is TRBD1 or TRBD2 (6 bases each). Germline CDR1 reads MNHNS; CDR2 reads SASEGT. The length of the CDR3 is 14 residues. The V end lost 10 bases, the J end lost 4 bases, and 18 bases lay between the germline ends. The CDR3 bases are TGTGCCACCCTTTCCTGGGGGGCTGCAGATACGCAGTATTTT. Its translation: CATLSWGAADTQYF.

This clonotype was detected only a few times. A much larger clone is a single base away; this may be a read error. The chain joins TRBV11-2 to TRBJ1-1; the D gene is possibly TRBD1 (5 bases). The CDR3 has 14 residues. Germline V gives CDR1 SGHAT, CDR2 FQNNGV. The DNA for the CDR3 is TGTGCCAGCAGCTTAGGAGGGGTTGGCACTGAAGCTCTCTTT. This gives the protein CASSLGGVGTEALF.

There are many counts of this clonotype. This chain links TRBV10-3 with TRBJ2-5, with D perhaps TRBD1 (6 bases). Trimming removed 4 bases from V and 1 base from J, with 13 bases in between. CDR3 length: 15 residues. Germline-derived CDR1 and CDR2 are ENHRY and SYGVKD. CDR3 region: CAISVETGTQETQYF. The CDR3 DNA reads as TGTGCCATCAGTGTAGAGACAGGAACCCAAGAGACCCAGTACTTC.

In this sample, this clonotype turned up many times. This chain connects TRBV20-1 to TRBJ2-1; D is perhaps TRBD1 (5 bases). The CDR3 contains 12 residues. Trimming took 7 bases from V and 5 from J, leaving 12 bases between them. Germline lookup yields CDR1 DFQATT and CDR2 SNEGSKA (reference sequence). This CDR3 reads CSDRGGNNEQFF. The CDR3 nucleotides read TGCAGTGATAGGGGCGGTAACAATGAGCAGTTCTTC.

This clonotype was found a few times. The chain joins TRBV7-9 to TRBJ1-2; no clear D. V was shortened by 5 bases and J by 6 bases, with 13 bases between the two germline ends. Germline values: CDR1 SEHNR, CDR2 FQNEAQ (reference sequence). The CDR3 totals 13 residues. The chain's CDR3 is CASSRSTSDGYTF. In DNA, the CDR3 is TGTGCCAGCAGCCGTTCCACGTCGGATGGCTACACCTTC.